This entry lists 11 T cell receptor beta chains sequenced from one sample in a study of cytomegalovirus exposure and HLA in healthy donors. The PCR ran on 60 Vbeta and 13 Jbeta primers. Clones were read by immunoSEQ multiplex PCR, and TCRdb kept only the in-frame ones, dropping some. The table records over 150,000 clones, over 80% of them present only once. Sequencing used PBMCs. These TCRs come from a human donor in good health.

The chain links TRBV9 to TRBJ2-1; D is perhaps TRBD1 (6 bases). V was pared by 3 bases and J by 6 bases, with 16 bases between. CDR3 size: 15 residues. Germline V gene sequence: CDR1 SGDLS, CDR2 YYNGEE. CDR3 coding DNA: TGTGCCAGCAGCGGAGACAGGATGGGGTCCAATGAGCAGTTCTTC. As protein: CASSGDRMGSNEQFF.

The V call is TRBV2, the J call TRBJ2-2, with 8 bases identical to TRBD2. Germline V gene sequence: CDR1 SNHLY, CDR2 FYNNEI. Trimming cost V 4 bases and J 3 bases; bases outside gene matches: 4. The CDR3 is made up of 15 amino acids. CDR3 in DNA: TGTGCCAGCAGTGGGCGAGCGGGGGACACCGGGGAGCTGTTTTTT. This encodes CASSGRAGDTGELFF.

The V gene is TRBV6-5, the J gene TRBJ2-1; TRBD2 aligns across 9 bases. CDR3 length: 15 residues. V was clipped by 0 bases and J by 9 bases; unmatched bases: 6. Germline assignment: CDR1 MNHEY and CDR2 SVGAGI. CDR3 in amino acids: CASSYSAGGPFEQFF. The CDR3 region has the DNA TGTGCCAGCAGTTACTCGGCGGGGGGGCCTTTTGAGCAGTTCTTC.

This sequence joins TRBV4-1 and TRBJ1-2; 7 bases are a match to TRBD1. This CDR3 has 15 residues. The V segment lost 0 bases and the J segment 2 bases; nucleotides outside the gene matches: 3. Germline V lookup: CDR1 MGHRA, CDR2 YSYEKL. DNA of the CDR3: TGCGCCAGCAGCCAAGATAACAGGGGCAACTATGGCTACACCTTC. Translation gives CASSQDNRGNYGYTF.

The chain carries TRBV6-5 and TRBJ2-5; weak D call: TRBD1 (5 bases). Germline CDR1 reads MNHEY; CDR2 reads SVGAGI. The length of the CDR3 is 15 residues. The V end was cut by 2 bases, the J end by 0 bases, with 10 bases between. CDR3 amino acids: CASSYGTGHQETQYF. CDR3 bases: TGTGCCAGCAGTTACGGCACAGGCCACCAAGAGACCCAGTACTTC.

The rearrangement links TRBV19 to TRBJ1-6, with 9 bases that match TRBD1. Trimming took 2 bases from V and 10 from J; bases not matched to a gene: 12. The CDR3 is 17 amino acids. The germline gives CDR1 LNHDA, CDR2 SQIVND (reference sequence). The CDR3 loop reads CASSIIFPTGGTSPLHF. The DNA of the CDR3 is TGTGCCAGTAGTATAATCTTTCCGACAGGGGGTACGTCACCCCTCCACTTT.

This clone was detected a few times. The sample contains more than one DNA sequence encoding this CDR3. The chain couples TRBV6-6 to TRBJ2-3; 10 bases align to TRBD2. The CDR3 contains 15 residues. Germline loops: CDR1 MNHNY, CDR2 SVGAGI (reference sequence). The ends lost 4 bases at V and 2 bases at J; junction bases unmatched: 3. This CDR3 reads CASSSLAGNTDTQYF. DNA for the CDR3: TGTGCCAGCAGTTCACTAGCGGGGAACACAGATACGCAGTATTTT.

This sequence joins TRBV7-2 and TRBJ2-3, with 8 bases matching TRBD2. With 1 base clipped from V and 2 bases from J, the junction kept 5 bases outside the gene matches. Germline V gives CDR1 SGHTA, CDR2 FQGNSA. The CDR3 consists of 16 residues. The chain's CDR3 is CASSLVTGGFTDTQYF. CDR3 DNA: TGTGCCAGCAGCTTAGTCACGGGGGGGTTCACAGATACGCAGTATTTT.

This chain joins TRBV19 and TRBJ2-5; D possibly corresponds to TRBD2 (7 bases). Near its end, the DNA agrees better with TRBJ2-7, so the J call may be wrong. The CDR3 length is 15 residues. CDR1 and CDR2 from the germline V gene are LNHDA and SQIVND (reference sequence). The CDR3 here is CASSSTGTTAYEQYF. The CDR3 DNA reads TGTGCCAGTAGTTCCACAGGGACTACTGCCTACGAGCAGTACTTC.

This chain uses TRBV19 with TRBJ1-6, with D maybe TRBD1 (6 bases). The CDR3 covers 13 residues. Germline assignment: CDR1 LNHDA and CDR2 SQIVND (reference sequence). V lost 10 bases, J lost 7 bases, and 14 bases lay in between. CDR3 protein: CATEDRWNSPLHF. The CDR3 bases are TGTGCCACCGAAGACAGGTGGAATTCACCCCTCCACTTT.

The chain combines TRBV6-6 with TRBJ1-5, with TRBD1 as a possible D gene (5 bases). Germline assignment: CDR1 MNHNY and CDR2 SVGAGI (reference sequence). Trimming removed 5 bases at V and 7 bases at J, with 12 bases between. The CDR3 runs to 13 residues. The CDR3 is CASSPGVYQPQHF. CDR3 in DNA: TGTGCCAGCAGTCCGGGGGTTTACCAGCCCCAGCATTTT.